The next 18 T cell receptor beta chains were all read from a single sample in a study of CD8+ T cells in alopecia areata. Obtained from alopecia areata patients were lesional scalp punch biopsies along with peripheral blood. The authors extracted RNA and reverse transcribed it into cDNA as the sequencing template. Data came from immunoSEQ multiplex PCR; TCRdb stores just in-frame clones and leaves some out. The sample holds about 19,000 clones, under 75% seen once. The specimen was skin, collected at week 0. The receptors shown here come from a human donor with alopecia areata.

The chain joins TRBV5-5 to TRBJ1-2, with D uncertain. Trimming took 7 bases from V and 4 from J, leaving 23 bases between them. Germline CDR1 SGHKS, CDR2 YYEKEE (reference sequence). This CDR3 is built from 16 residues. CDR3 sequence reads: CASPYIISRKTYGYTF. As DNA, the CDR3 is TGTGCCAGCCCCTATATTATCTCGCGAAAGACCTATGGCTACACCTTC.

The chain couples TRBV7-9 to TRBJ2-7; unclear D gene. The CDR3 consists of 11 residues. Trimming left V 7 bases short and J 5 bases short, with 9 bases between. Germline V lookup: CDR1 SEHNR, CDR2 FQNEAQ (reference sequence). This CDR3 is CASNNYNEQYF. Written as DNA, the CDR3 is TGTGCCAGCAACAACTATAACGAGCAGTACTTC. The whole variable domain, remainder taken from reference TRBV7-9 and TRBJ2-7, is DTGVSQNPRHKITKRGQNVTFRCDPISEHNRLYWYRQTLGQGPEFLTYFQNEAQLEKSRLLSDRFSAERPKGSFSTLEIQRTEQGDSAMYLCASNNYNEQYFGPGTRLTVT.

This clone came up once. This chain uses TRBV5-6 with TRBJ2-5, with TRBD1 identical over 9 bases. Per the germline V gene, CDR1 is SGHDT and CDR2 is YYEEEE. After removal of 0 bases from V and 4 bases from J, the junction contained 4 bases not matched to a gene. The CDR3 spans 15 residues. This CDR3 is CASSLGQGVRETQYF. As DNA, the CDR3 is TGTGCCAGCAGCTTGGGACAGGGGGTCCGAGAGACCCAGTACTTC.

This clone was seen only once. The chain combines TRBV6-5 with TRBJ1-1, with D perhaps TRBD1 (6 bases). The germline V gene encodes CDR1 MNHEY and CDR2 SVGAGI. V shed 4 bases and J shed 9 bases, with 21 bases lying between them. The CDR3 extends over 15 amino acids. The CDR3 protein is CASSSPSSTRGQAFF. In DNA form, the CDR3 reads TGTGCCAGCAGTTCCCCCTCTTCAACTCGGGGGCAAGCTTTCTTT.

This chain joins TRBV5-5 and TRBJ2-7; D gene unclear. V shed 0 bases and J shed 0 bases, with 4 bases lying between them. The CDR3 totals 13 residues. The V gene's germline CDR1 is SGHKS and CDR2 YYEKEE (reference sequence). This CDR3 is CASSLAPSYEQYF. The CDR3, as DNA: TGTGCCAGCAGCTTGGCTCCCTCCTACGAGCAGTACTTC.

V is TRBV19 and J is TRBJ1-1; a weak D match, TRBD1 (5 bases). Germline values: CDR1 LNHDA, CDR2 SQIVND (reference sequence). The CDR3 is made up of 17 amino acids. The V and J ends lost 5 bases and 0 bases respectively, with 19 bases between them. CDR3 loop: CASSARGAGRLNTEAFF. The CDR3 DNA reads as TGTGCCAGTAGTGCCCGAGGGGCGGGGAGACTGAACACTGAAGCTTTCTTT.

The genes are TRBV25-1 and TRBJ2-5, with 7 bases that match TRBD1. Looked up from germline, CDR1 is MGHDK and CDR2 is SYGVNS. The J segment lost 5 bases and the V segment lost 3 bases, leaving 6 bases of the junction unmatched. The CDR3 sequence is 14 residues long. Here the CDR3 reads CASSDTDRVETQYF. The CDR3 DNA follows: TGTGCCAGCAGTGACACAGACAGGGTGGAGACCCAGTACTTC.

As DNA, the CDR3 is TGTGCCAGCAGTTTACCGGGGGGGAGGGACGAGCAGTACTTC. Its protein product is CASSLPGGRDEQYF. The chain employs TRBV6-6 and TRBJ2-7; 8 bases line up with TRBD2. The CDR3 is made up of 14 amino acids. V shed 4 bases, J shed 5 bases, and the junction held 7 bases outside the gene matches. Germline V gene data show CDR1 as MNHNY and CDR2 as SVGAGI (reference sequence).

The J gene is TRBJ2-7, the V gene TRBV7-9; tentative D call: TRBD1 (6 bases). V lost 2 bases and J lost 9, with 8 bases in between. This CDR3 region has 11 residues. Germline loops: CDR1 SEHNR, CDR2 FQNEAQ (reference sequence). The CDR3 reads CASSLWGPQYF. For the CDR3, the DNA is TGTGCCAGCAGCTTATGGGGGCCGCAGTACTTC.

In this sample, this clone turned up once. V and J are TRBV29-1 and TRBJ2-6, with D uncertain. With 4 bases removed from V and 1 base from J, the gap between germline ends came to 5 bases. The CDR3 has 13 residues. Germline lookup yields CDR1 SQVTM and CDR2 ANQGSEA. In nucleotides, the CDR3 is TGCAGCGTTGTGGAATCTGGGGCCAACGTCCTGACTTTC. It is translated as CSVVESGANVLTF.

The chain is built from TRBV19 and TRBJ2-5; D unresolved. The J call could be wrong; TRBJ2-7 is a better fit for the DNA end. The CDR3 is 13 residues long. Germline CDR1 and CDR2: LNHDA and SQIVND (reference sequence). The CDR3 nucleotides read TGTGCCAGTAGTATTCGACTGGCCTACGAGCAGTACTTC. Residues: CASSIRLAYEQYF.

The rearrangement joins TRBV6-5 to TRBJ2-5; a weak D match, TRBD2 (5 bases). The CDR3 runs 13 residues. From germline, CDR1 is MNHEY and CDR2 SVGAGI. The V and J ends lost 2 bases and 5 bases respectively, with 9 bases between them. As DNA, the CDR3 is TGTGCCAGCAGTTACGCGGGCCAGGAGACCCAGTACTTC. As protein: CASSYAGQETQYF.

This clone was counted only a few times. J is TRBJ1-6 and V is TRBV30, with 8 bases fitting TRBD1. V shed 5 bases, J shed 9 bases, and the junction held 6 bases outside the gene matches. The CDR3 runs 13 residues. Germline loops: CDR1 GTSNPN, CDR2 SVGIG (reference sequence). The DNA for the CDR3 is TGTGCCTGGGGACAGGGAGAAGGTTCACCCCTCCACTTT. Translation: CAWGQGEGSPLHF.

This CDR3 is CASSLGMLWGARTDTQYF. CDR3 sequence (DNA): TGTGCCAGCAGCTTAGGAATGTTGTGGGGGGCCCGCACAGATACGCAGTATTTT. The chain carries TRBV11-2 and TRBJ2-3; D could derive from TRBD1 or TRBD2 (6 bases each). The CDR3 is made up of 18 amino acids. Germline assignment: CDR1 SGHAT and CDR2 FQNNGV. The V end lost 1 base, the J end lost 1 base, and 18 bases lay between the germline ends.

The chain couples TRBV4-3 to TRBJ1-1, with D tentatively TRBD1 (6 bases). CDR1 is LGHNA, CDR2 YSLEER, per germline. This CDR3 region has 16 residues. V lost 1 base, J lost 1 base, and 13 bases lay in between. CDR3 protein: CASSQGPDRTNTEAFF. In nucleotides, the CDR3 is TGCGCCAGCAGCCAAGGGCCCGACAGGACGAACACTGAAGCTTTCTTT.

This clone was seen a handful of times. The gene calls are TRBV7-2 and TRBJ2-3; tentatively, D is TRBD1 or TRBD2 (5 bases each). The germline CDR1 and CDR2 sequences are SGHTA and FQGNSA. The V gene lost 5 bases and the J gene lost 5 bases, with 20 bases spanning the gap. The CDR3 consists of 16 residues. CDR3 bases: TGTGCCAGCAGCCAAGTGGGACGGGGCCGCGGAGATACGCAGTATTTT. Translating it yields CASSQVGRGRGDTQYF.

This clone qualifies as large. V and J are TRBV10-3 and TRBJ2-4; TRBD1 aligns across 12 bases. The CDR3 runs to 17 residues. Per germline, CDR1 ENHRY and CDR2 SYGVKD. Trimming removed 0 bases from V and 3 bases from J; junction bases left unmatched: 3. CDR3 coding DNA: TGTGCCATCAGTGAGTCTGGGACAGGGGGCGTCAAAAACATTCAGTACTTC. Protein: CAISESGTGGVKNIQYF.

This clone was observed a few times. V usage is TRBV7-2 and J usage is TRBJ2-3; 10 nucleotides match TRBD1. The CDR3 loop spans 14 amino acids. CDR1 and CDR2 from the germline V gene are SGHTA and FQGNSA. V was clipped by 5 bases and J by 4 bases; unmatched bases: 3. CDR3 nucleotide sequence: TGTGCCAGCAGCCCAGACAGGGGGCCAGATACGCAGTATTTT. Translated, it gives CASSPDRGPDTQYF.